This T cell receptor beta chain came from a study of naive and memory T cell subsets (dated by TCRdb to 2016 to 2017). For the study in its entirety: The study applied an open-source, UMI-based TCR alpha and beta sequencing pipeline to sorted naive and memory peripheral blood T cell subsets. The functional CMV T cell responses agreed completely with IgG serology results. RNA was DNase-treated and reverse transcribed with TCR constant-region primers, mostly using SuperScript III. Study-wide findings and limitations: RNA-based TCR counts may be affected by expression changes linked to T cell activation and differentiation. The repertoire findings for the naive and memory subsets could not be validated against a ground truth because none was available. After error correction, only a single occurrence was seen for over 90% of naive TCR sequences, so much steeper abundance distributions were produced than in memory subsets. Clonotypes were defined as single alpha or beta chain sequences, not paired alpha/beta receptors. TCR abundance followed a power law with an exponent that was different for naive and memory subsets but consistent across the three individuals. Gini index rose and Shannon and inverse Simpson diversity fell from naive through CM, EM and EMRA in both CD4 and CD8 cells. A few larger clonotypes were present in naive repertoires, particularly the CD8 repertoires, and these clonotypes were possibly memory cells re-expressing CD45RA.

This clonotype was counted many times. The antigen it binds to is not known. Per-base qualities were not stored, and no clone one base away is much larger. The library was built by means of UMI-ligation and nested PCR. The beta constant-region primer was an equimolar mix of two oligonucleotides covering both TRBC1 and TRBC2. The ligated cDNA went through four rounds of PCR with nested alpha and beta constant-region primers together with the SP2 primer. T4 RNA ligase 1 ligated a single-stranded oligonucleotide carrying the SP2 primer and a 12-nucleotide UMI to the cDNA 3' end. The ligation reaction was incubated at 16°C for about 20-25 hours. To avoid over-amplification, PCR2 was usually performed as a SYBR Green qPCR and halted once a predetermined threshold was reached. Agencourt AMPure XP magnetic beads were used for all purifications after the first. Libraries were quantified by Qubit and checked on a TapeStation, where a main peak was expected near 650 bp. Pooled libraries were sequenced on an Illumina MiSeq using v2 2x251 paired-end kits, and typically roughly 0.85-2.3 million reads were obtained per sample. Libraries were pooled at around 4 nM per sample, and roughly 4.5-8% PhiX was added to improve cluster recognition. The original methods were these. FASTQ reads processed by Demultiplexor were assigned V and J genes by Decombinator through tag matching that tolerated a single base-pair mismatch. Collapsinator relied on UMIs to fix sequencing errors as well as frequency errors caused by PCR heterogeneity. CDR3Translator translated TCRs and extracted CDR3s from the conserved cysteine to the FGXG phenylalanine, flagging non-productive sequences. Gini, Shannon entropy and inverse Simpson indices were calculated on repertoires subsampled to equal numbers of UMI-defined TCRs. Clonotype abundance distributions were fitted to a power law by maximum likelihood within the linear range. For one naive CD8 sample, the pipeline and MIGEC produced similar UMI counts, unique TCR numbers and clonal distributions. One analysis removed from the naive repertoire any naive TCRs that were also found in any memory subset from the same donor. A set of several thousand CMV-associated CDR3 sequences, compiled from VDJdb and a published dataset, was used to search the repertoires. The public reads were run again by TCRdb, first through fastp at Q25 and then through MiXCR, and only productive beta chains were kept. Merged by CDR3 protein, the rows form single entries marked with the most common genes and DNA. For this entry, the V and J calls and clone size follow TCRdb and not the study's own pipeline. The table for this sample lists roughly 80,000 distinct CDR3 sequences; approximately 10% of them were counted only once. The ten largest clones capture 1.2% of the sample.

Separate amplification of TCR alpha and beta chain libraries was performed from the second PCR step onward. The CMV status of each donor was determined by measuring IFNgamma production from CD4+ T cells after fresh PBMCs had been stimulated overnight with CMV viral lysate. Miltenyi beads were used first to positively select CD4 T cells, and CD8 T cells were then positively selected from the CD4-negative fraction. Cells stained for CD3, CD4, CD8, CD45RA, CD27 and a live/dead dye were sorted on a BD Aria II into four subsets by CD45RA and CD27. Blood was obtained from a few healthy volunteers, and the blood from each volunteer was fractionated into CD4 and CD8 T cells and subsequently into four differentiation subsets. Roughly 120 ml of peripheral blood was collected from each donor, and PBMC were isolated from the blood using Ficoll-Paque PLUS density-gradient centrifugation. Sorted cells were lysed in RLT buffer, and RNA was extracted with a Qiagen RNeasy kit and stored at -80°C.

The specimen sequenced was naive CD8+ T cells from blood. According to the study, the label for this sample's cell subset or site signals: naive T cells, CD45RA high CD27+. This receptor was obtained from a human donor in good health.

Here is the DNA: TGTGCCAGCAGCCCCAGGACACTCTACGAGCAGTACTTC. Its protein product is CASSPRTLYEQYF. In this chain, TRBV7-6 is recombined with TRBJ2-7; the D gene is perhaps TRBD1, from 5 matching bases. V is shortened by 5 bases, J by 3 bases, and the region joining them spans 11 bases. Spanning cysteine to phenylalanine, the CDR3 consists of 13 amino acids. Of the read, only the CDR3 DNA is kept; its 39 bases are in frame from base 1. Per the germline V gene, SGHVS is the CDR1 and FNYEAQ is the CDR2.